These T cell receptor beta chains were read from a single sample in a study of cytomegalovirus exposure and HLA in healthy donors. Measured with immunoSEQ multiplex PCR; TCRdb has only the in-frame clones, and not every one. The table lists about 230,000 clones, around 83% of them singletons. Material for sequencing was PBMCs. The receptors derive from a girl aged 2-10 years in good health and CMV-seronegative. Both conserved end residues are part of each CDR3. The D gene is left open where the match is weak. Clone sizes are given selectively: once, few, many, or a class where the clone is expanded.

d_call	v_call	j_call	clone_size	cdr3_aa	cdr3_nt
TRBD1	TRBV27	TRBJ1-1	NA	CASSRPGQRNQAFF	TGTGCCAGCAGTCGCCCGGGACAGCGGAATCAAGCTTTCTTT
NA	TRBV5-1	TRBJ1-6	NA	CASSWNLRGVNSPLHF	TGCGCCAGCAGCTGGAACCTCAGGGGAGTGAATTCACCCCTCCACTTT
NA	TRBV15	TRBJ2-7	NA	CATSRARGYEQYF	TGTGCCACCAGCAGGGCTAGGGGTTACGAGCAGTACTTC
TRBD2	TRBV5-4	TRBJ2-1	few	CASSLSSGSHNEQFF	TGTGCCAGCAGCTTGTCAAGCGGGAGTCATAATGAGCAGTTCTTC
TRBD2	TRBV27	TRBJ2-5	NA	CASAVTRLAEKETQYF	TGTGCCAGCGCAGTCACGCGACTAGCGGAAAAAGAGACCCAGTACTTC
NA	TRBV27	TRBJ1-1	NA	CASSLRGSTEAFF	TGTGCCAGCAGTTTAAGGGGCAGCACTGAAGCTTTCTTT
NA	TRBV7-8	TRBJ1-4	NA	CASSLVGTGTNEKLFF	TGTGCCAGCAGCTTAGTAGGTACAGGGACTAATGAAAAACTGTTTTTT
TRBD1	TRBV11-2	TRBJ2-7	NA	CASSSTTGGYEQYF	TGTGCCAGCAGCTCGACGACAGGGGGCTACGAGCAGTACTTC
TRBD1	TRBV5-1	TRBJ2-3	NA	CASSSTGGTDTQYF	TGCGCCAGCAGCTCGACAGGGGGCACAGATACGCAGTATTTT
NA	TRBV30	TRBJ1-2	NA	CAWSFRQKTNYGYTF	TGTGCCTGGAGTTTCAGACAGAAGACGAACTATGGCTACACCTTC
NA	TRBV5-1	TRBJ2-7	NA	CASSLRDTYEQYF	TGCGCCAGCAGCTTGCGAGACACCTACGAGCAGTACTTC
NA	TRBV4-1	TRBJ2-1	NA	CASSQVTLRGNPTIEQFF	TGCGCCAGCAGCCAAGTCACTTTGCGAGGAAACCCCACGATTGAGCAGTTCTTC
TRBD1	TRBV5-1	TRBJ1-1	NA	CASSPGTGGPEAFF	TGCGCCAGCAGCCCGGGGACAGGGGGCCCTGAAGCTTTCTTT
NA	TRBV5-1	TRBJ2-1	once	CASSLGTNHNEQFF	TGCGCCAGCAGCTTGGGAACTAACCACAATGAGCAGTTCTTC
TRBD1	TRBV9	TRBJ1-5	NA	CASSVSIRQGQGQPQHF	TGTGCCAGCAGCGTATCGATTAGACAGGGGCAAGGCCAGCCCCAGCATTTT
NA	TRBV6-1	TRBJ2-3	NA	CASSTMTSTDTQYF	TGTGCCAGCAGTACCATGACTAGCACAGATACGCAGTATTTT
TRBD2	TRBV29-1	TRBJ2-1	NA	CSVDGAGGPEQFF	TGCAGCGTTGACGGGGCGGGGGGACCCGAGCAGTTCTTC
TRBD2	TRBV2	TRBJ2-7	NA	CASRLGLASEQYF	TGTGCCAGCAGGTTGGGACTAGCGAGCGAGCAGTACTTC
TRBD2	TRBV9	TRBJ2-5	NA	CASSVGGSGGETQYF	TGTGCCAGCAGCGTAGGAGGTAGCGGGGGCGAGACCCAGTACTTC
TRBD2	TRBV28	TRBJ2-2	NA	CASSNPSGRAPNTGELFF	TGTGCCAGCAGCAACCCTAGCGGGAGGGCCCCCAACACCGGGGAGCTGTTTTTT
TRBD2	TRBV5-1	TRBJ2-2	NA	CASRTGLAGGATGELFF	TGCGCCAGCAGGACGGGACTAGCGGGCGGAGCCACCGGGGAGCTGTTTTTT
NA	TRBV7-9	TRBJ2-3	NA	CASSKDPRQITDTQYF	TGTGCCAGCAGCAAAGACCCCCGACAGATCACAGATACGCAGTATTTT
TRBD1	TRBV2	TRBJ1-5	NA	CASSRAGGNSNQPQHF	TGTGCCAGCAGTCGAGCAGGGGGGAATAGCAATCAGCCCCAGCATTTT
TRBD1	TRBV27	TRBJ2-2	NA	CASRQGFGELFF	TGTGCCAGCAGACAGGGGTTCGGGGAGCTGTTTTTT
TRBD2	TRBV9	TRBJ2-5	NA	CASSVDVGAGGGETQYF	TGTGCCAGCAGCGTAGATGTAGGAGCGGGGGGCGGGGAGACCCAGTACTTC
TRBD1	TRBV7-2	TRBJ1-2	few	CASSFTGTGIPYGYTF	TGTGCCAGCAGCTTCACCGGGACAGGGATCCCCTATGGCTACACCTTC
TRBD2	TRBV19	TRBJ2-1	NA	CASSGLAGDEQFF	TGTGCCAGTAGTGGACTAGCGGGAGATGAGCAGTTCTTC
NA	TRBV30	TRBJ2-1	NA	CAWSLQSSYNEQFF	TGTGCCTGGAGTCTCCAGTCCTCCTACAATGAGCAGTTCTTC
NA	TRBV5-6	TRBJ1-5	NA	CASSLGGELGQPQHF	TGTGCCAGCAGCTTGGGTGGGGAGTTGGGTCAGCCCCAGCATTTT
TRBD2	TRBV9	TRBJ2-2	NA	CASSVELAGNTGELFF	TGTGCCAGCAGCGTAGAACTAGCGGGGAACACCGGGGAGCTGTTTTTT
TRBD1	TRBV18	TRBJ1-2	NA	CASSPDRGYGYTF	TGTGCCAGCTCACCAGACAGGGGCTATGGCTACACCTTC
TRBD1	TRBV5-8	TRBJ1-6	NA	CASSWMGTGVPNSPLHF	TGTGCCAGCAGCTGGATGGGGACAGGGGTCCCGAATTCACCCCTCCACTTT
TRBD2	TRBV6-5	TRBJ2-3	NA	CASSYSKGPGGDTQYF	TGTGCCAGCAGTTACTCGAAGGGTCCGGGGGGAGATACGCAGTATTTT
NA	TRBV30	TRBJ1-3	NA	CAWSRSRTAYSGNTIYF	TGTGCCTGGAGTCGCTCCCGGACAGCCTACTCTGGAAACACCATATATTTT
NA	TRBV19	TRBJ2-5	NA	CASSARQNQETQYF	TGTGCCAGTAGTGCACGACAGAACCAAGAGACCCAGTACTTC
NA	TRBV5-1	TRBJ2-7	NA	CASSLQGGLFDEQYF	TGCGCCAGCAGCCTACAGGGTGGGTTGTTCGACGAGCAGTACTTC
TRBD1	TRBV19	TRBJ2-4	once	CASGPGQGNIQYF	TGTGCCAGTGGCCCGGGACAGGGGAACATTCAGTACTTC
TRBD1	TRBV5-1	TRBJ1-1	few	CASSSEQGRTEAFF	TGCGCCAGCAGCTCCGAACAGGGGCGCACTGAAGCTTTCTTT
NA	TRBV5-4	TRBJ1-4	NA	CASSFMTDEKLFF	TGTGCCAGCAGCTTTATGACAGACGAAAAACTGTTTTTT
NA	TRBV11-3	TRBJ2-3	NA	CASSFRWADTQYF	TGTGCCAGCAGCTTCAGGTGGGCAGATACGCAGTATTTT
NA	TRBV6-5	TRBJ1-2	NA	CASSPRTVPNYGYTF	TGTGCCAGCAGTCCGCGGACAGTCCCTAACTATGGCTACACCTTC
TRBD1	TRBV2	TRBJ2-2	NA	CASISGTGETGELFF	TGTGCCAGCATTAGTGGGACAGGGGAGACCGGGGAGCTGTTTTTT
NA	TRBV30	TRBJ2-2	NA	CAWSVGGTGELFF	TGTGCCTGGAGTGTGGGGGGCACCGGGGAGCTGTTTTTT
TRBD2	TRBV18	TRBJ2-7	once	CASSPPGLAATYEQYF	TGTGCCAGCTCACCACCGGGACTAGCGGCCACCTACGAGCAGTACTTC
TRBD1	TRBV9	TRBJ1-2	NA	CASSGTGGSGYTF	TGTGCCAGCAGTGGGACAGGCGGTAGCGGCTACACCTTC
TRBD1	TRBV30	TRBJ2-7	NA	CAWSVGTGDEQYF	TGTGCCTGGAGTGTAGGGACAGGGGACGAGCAGTACTTC
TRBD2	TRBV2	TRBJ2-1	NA	CASTLLGTSGNEQFF	TGTGCCAGCACCCTACTGGGGACTAGCGGCAATGAGCAGTTCTTC
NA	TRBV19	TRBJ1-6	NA	CASTLGVDSLNSPLHF	TGTGCCAGTACTTTGGGAGTGGACAGCCTTAATTCACCCCTCCACTTT
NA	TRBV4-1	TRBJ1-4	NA	CASSLSRQGEKLFF	TGCGCCAGCAGCCTAAGTCGGCAGGGAGAAAAACTGTTTTTT
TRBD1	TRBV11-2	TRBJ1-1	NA	CASSSNRGRPTEAFF	TGTGCCAGCAGCTCAAACAGGGGGCGACCCACTGAAGCTTTCTTT
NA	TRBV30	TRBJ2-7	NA	CAWRGRATSLGQYF	TGTGCCTGGAGGGGGAGAGCCACCTCTTTGGGGCAGTACTTC
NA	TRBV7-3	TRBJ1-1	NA	CASSLTRAGSTEAFF	TGTGCCAGCAGCTTAACCAGGGCGGGGAGCACTGAAGCTTTCTTT
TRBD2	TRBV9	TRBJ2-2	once	CASSVSSGGGGELFF	TGTGCCAGCAGCGTGTCCAGCGGGGGCGGCGGGGAGCTGTTTTTT
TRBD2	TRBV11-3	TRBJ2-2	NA	CASSFLAGATGELFF	TGTGCCAGCAGCTTCCTAGCGGGAGCCACCGGGGAGCTGTTTTTT
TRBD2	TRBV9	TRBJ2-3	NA	CASSVTSSGGGDTQYF	TGTGCCAGCAGCGTAACCTCTAGCGGGGGAGGGGATACGCAGTATTTT
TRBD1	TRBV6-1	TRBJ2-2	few	CASSVGQGNTGELFF	TGTGCCAGCAGCGTCGGACAGGGGAACACCGGGGAGCTGTTTTTT
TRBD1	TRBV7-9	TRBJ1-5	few	CASSLLSGGKNQPQHF	TGTGCCAGCAGCCTGCTGTCAGGGGGAAAGAATCAGCCCCAGCATTTT